Listed here is a single T cell receptor beta chain. Its cognate antigen is unknown. This sample is drawn from a study of cytomegalovirus exposure and HLA in healthy donors. Overall study results and limits: Through in vitro validation, three CMV-associated chains were shown to be specific for CMV antigens. The HLA-A and HLA-B alleles of most subjects were reportedly predicted accurately from TCR beta sequences. TCR beta V- and J-gene trimming was later associated with a missense DCLRE1C variant.

CDR3 length: 15 residues. Germline V lookup: CDR1 SGHVS, CDR2 FNYEAQ. V lost 3 bases and J lost 1; bases outside the gene matches: 2. PCR primers comprised 60 Vbeta and 13 Jbeta primers. Clones were sequenced by immunoSEQ multiplex PCR, and TCRdb holds only the in-frame ones, with some missing. The table has over 250,000 clones, 86% seen once. The sequence derives from a man in his forties or fifties in good health and CMV-seropositive. Material for sequencing was PBMCs. J is TRBJ2-2 and V is TRBV7-6; 7 bases agree with TRBD2. CDR3 amino acids: CASSLLAENTGELFF. CDR3 DNA sequence: TGTGCCAGCAGCTTGCTAGCGGAGAACACCGGGGAGCTGTTTTTT. The whole variable domain, remainder taken from reference TRBV7-6 and TRBJ2-2, is GAGVSQSPRYKVTKRGQDVALRCDPISGHVSLYWYRQALGQGPEFLTYFNYEAQQDKSGLPNDRFSAERPEGSISTLTIQRTEQRDSAMYRCASSLLAENTGELFFGEGSRLTVL.